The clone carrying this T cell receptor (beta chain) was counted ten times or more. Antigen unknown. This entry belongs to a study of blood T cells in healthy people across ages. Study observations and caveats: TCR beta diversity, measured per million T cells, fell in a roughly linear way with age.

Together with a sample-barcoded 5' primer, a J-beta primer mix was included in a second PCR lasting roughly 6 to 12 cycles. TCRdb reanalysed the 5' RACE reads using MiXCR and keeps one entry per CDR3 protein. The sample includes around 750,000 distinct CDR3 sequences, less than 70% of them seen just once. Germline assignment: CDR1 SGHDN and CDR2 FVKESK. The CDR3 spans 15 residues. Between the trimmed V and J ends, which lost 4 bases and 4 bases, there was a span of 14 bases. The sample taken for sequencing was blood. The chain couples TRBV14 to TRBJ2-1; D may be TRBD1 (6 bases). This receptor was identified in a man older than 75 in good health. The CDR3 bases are TGTGCCAGCAGCCGTAAGAGGCAGGGGTACAATGAGCAGTTCTTC. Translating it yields CASSRKRQGYNEQFF.